This T cell receptor (beta chain) emerged from a study of cytomegalovirus exposure and HLA in healthy donors. Here immunoSEQ multiplex PCR was the method, and the copy in TCRdb shows in-frame clones only, minus some. The sample holds some 85,000 clones, around 96% seen once. Study observations and caveats: In vitro work confirmed that three CMV-associated chains recognize CMV antigens. The authors listed some 160 TCR beta chains as cytomegalovirus-associated. Usually a TCR sequence was rare, but some public TCRs were found in many donors.

The approximately 120-subject validation cohort, separate from the 666-subject first cohort, included the donors. As for this clone: Its antigen is currently unknown.

The source of this sequence is a young woman in good health and CMV-seronegative. The sequenced material came from PBMCs.

DNA for the CDR3: TGTGCCAGCAGCACACGGACAGGGCCCCCTTTTGGCTACACCTTC. Its translation is CASSTRTGPPFGYTF. The genes are TRBV7-2 and TRBJ1-2, with TRBD1 matching 8 bases. Per germline, CDR1 SGHTA and CDR2 FQGNSA. Unmatched junction bases numbered 12, after V lost 5 bases and J lost 7 bases. The CDR3 has 15 residues.